This T cell receptor (beta chain) was identified during a study of blood T cell repertoires in COVID-19. Study information: The origin of the acute and convalescent COVID-19 samples was the United States, Italy and Spain. Nucleic acid was either cDNA or gDNA, and it came from T cells, B-cell-depleted T cells, or PBMCs.

Authors' analysis steps: Estimated nucleated cell counts came from reference gene primer amplification. The data were produced by immunoSEQ multiplex PCR, yet TCRdb's version contains in-frame clones alone and is incomplete. V and J calls and clone size are as listed in that table; D and trimming were resolved from the DNA. In the table there are about 260,000 clones, 70% to 90% of which are singletons. The germline CDR1 and CDR2 sequences are MNHEY and SVGEGT. V was trimmed by 2 bases and J by 7 bases, leaving 11 bases between them. This CDR3 region has 13 residues. The sample consisted of peripheral blood. The receptor was isolated from a human donor in a cohort sampled during active COVID-19. V gene TRBV6-2 or TRBV6-3 combines with J gene TRBJ1-1, with D uncertain. The CDR3 here is CASSYPPLVEAFF. Written as DNA, the CDR3 is TGTGCCAGCAGTTACCCTCCCCTAGTTGAAGCTTTCTTT.